The clone carrying this TCR beta chain appeared a single time. Sequencing used immunoSEQ multiplex PCR; TCRdb keeps in-frame clones, though not all of them. The sample has about 50,000 clones; roughly 86% are singletons. This sample was taken from a study of OX40 agonist ivuxolimab in advanced cancers. Study overall: The group had a mean age of approximately 60 years, ranged from about 20 to 80, and was 80% to 90% male.

The sequencing here drew on CD4+ or CD8+ T cells sorted from blood, taken in a trial of the OX40 agonist ivuxolimab. The TCR sequence derives from an adult with an advanced solid tumor such as melanoma, head and neck, liver or kidney cancer.

CDR3 protein: CASRGTGGVNEQFF. CDR3 DNA sequence: TGTGCCAGTAGAGGGACAGGGGGCGTCAATGAGCAGTTCTTC. The V and J genes are TRBV19 and TRBJ2-1; 12 nucleotides agree with TRBD1. V gave up 6 bases and J gave up 6 bases; unmatched junction bases: 3. Germline assignment: CDR1 LNHDA and CDR2 SQIVND (reference sequence). CDR3 length: 14 residues.